A single sample is the source of the 14 T cell receptor beta chains below, sequenced in a study of blood T cells in healthy people across ages. Primers used in a second PCR of roughly 6 to 11 cycles were a sample-barcoded 5' primer and a J-beta primer mix. MiXCR was run by TCRdb on the 5' RACE reads, yielding one entry per CDR3 protein. The top ten clones hold roughly 12% of a sample with roughly 1.7 million distinct CDR3 sequences, about 35% of them seen once. Material: blood. These receptors came from a woman aged 25-40 years in good health.

This clonotype was seen a few times. The V gene is TRBV12-3 or TRBV12-4, the J gene TRBJ1-2; D gene uncertain. The V end was cut by 3 bases, the J end by 0 bases, with 17 bases between. The CDR3 covers 17 residues. DNA of the CDR3: TGTGCCAGCAGTTTTTTAGGACGACGTCGGACTAACTATGGCTACACCTTC. Protein: CASSFLGRRRTNYGYTF.

This clonotype came up a few times. This rearrangement joins TRBV10-3 to TRBJ2-1, with 7 bases identical to TRBD2. Germline CDR1 is ENHRY and CDR2 is SYGVKD. With 0 bases clipped from V and 8 bases from J, the junction kept 7 bases outside the gene matches. The CDR3 is made up of 15 amino acids. CDR3 sequence: CAISESRGRGDEQFF. The CDR3 coding sequence is TGTGCCATCAGTGAGTCGAGAGGGAGGGGCGATGAGCAGTTCTTC.

This clonotype was seen more than once but under ten times. Written as DNA, the CDR3 is TGTGCCATCAGTGAGTCCTCCGGGACAGTCCACGAGCAGTACTTC. This encodes CAISESSGTVHEQYF. V gene TRBV10-3 combines with J gene TRBJ2-7; TRBD1 agrees at 7 bases. Germline V gives CDR1 ENHRY, CDR2 SYGVKD. V gave up 0 bases and J gave up 5 bases; unmatched junction bases: 7. CDR3 length: 15 residues.

There are a few counts of this clonotype. The rearrangement uses TRBV20-1 and TRBJ1-2, with 8 bases identical to TRBD1. After removal of 1 base from V and 6 bases from J, the junction contained 10 bases not matched to a gene. The CDR3 length is 15 residues. Germline V lookup: CDR1 DFQATT, CDR2 SNEGSKA (reference sequence). As DNA, the CDR3 is TGCAGTGCTAGAGGTCGACAGGGGAATAAGGATGGCTACACCTTC. This encodes CSARGRQGNKDGYTF.

This clonotype occurred a few times. The chain recombines TRBV12-3 or TRBV12-4 with TRBJ1-5; a weak D match, TRBD1 (6 bases). The CDR3 is made up of 14 amino acids. The V end was cut by 2 bases, the J end by 7 bases, with 12 bases between. CDR3 coding DNA: TGTGCCAGCAGTTTAATGGGGGCCCGACAGCCCCAGCATTTT. Its translation is CASSLMGARQPQHF.

This clonotype was counted between two and nine times. The J gene is TRBJ2-1, the V gene TRBV20-1; 8 nucleotides agree with TRBD2. V lost 6 bases, J lost 7 bases, and 5 bases stayed unmatched. The CDR3 totals 12 residues. The germline gives CDR1 DFQATT, CDR2 SNEGSKA (reference sequence). CDR3 protein: CSARSGRNEQFF. The CDR3 DNA reads TGCAGTGCCAGAAGCGGGAGAAATGAGCAGTTCTTC.

This rearrangement joins TRBV30 to TRBJ1-5, with 8 bases lining up with TRBD1. The CDR3 is 15 residues long. J lost 7 bases, V lost 5 bases, and 13 bases had no gene match. Germline assignment: CDR1 GTSNPN and CDR2 SVGIG (reference sequence). The CDR3 reads CAWSSGTGGYQPQHF. The CDR3 nucleotides read TGTGCCTGGTCCTCGGGGACAGGAGGTTACCAGCCCCAGCATTTT.

This clonotype turned up a few times. The chain couples TRBV20-1 to TRBJ2-7; perhaps TRBD2 as D (5 bases). Germline V gene sequence: CDR1 DFQATT, CDR2 SNEGSKA (reference sequence). The V gene lost 0 bases and the J gene lost 3 bases, with 18 bases spanning the gap. The CDR3 totals 16 residues. The CDR3 spells CSARDQARVLLYEQYF. As DNA, the CDR3 is TGCAGTGCTAGAGATCAAGCGCGGGTCTTGCTCTACGAGCAGTACTTC.

The rearrangement uses TRBV20-1 and TRBJ1-2; 8 bases agree with TRBD1. The V segment lost 0 bases and the J segment 10 bases; nucleotides outside the gene matches: 13. CDR1 and CDR2 from the germline V gene are DFQATT and SNEGSKA (reference sequence). There are 15 residues in the CDR3. CDR3 amino acids: CSARDTSGGANDYTF. The CDR3 DNA is TGCAGTGCTAGAGACACATCAGGGGGCGCAAATGACTACACCTTC.

V usage is TRBV20-1 and J usage is TRBJ1-4; perhaps TRBD1 as D (6 bases). V was cut by 0 bases and J by 2 bases, with 13 bases left in between. This CDR3 spans 16 amino acids. CDR1 is DFQATT and CDR2 is SNEGSKA in the germline V gene (reference sequence). CDR3 residues: CSARDSRGGTNEKLFF. As DNA, the CDR3 is TGCAGTGCTAGAGATTCCAGGGGTGGGACTAATGAAAAACTGTTTTTT.

A few counts support this clonotype. The chain joins TRBV20-1 to TRBJ2-1, with 13 bases matching TRBD2. Losses at the gene ends were 3 bases for V and 4 bases for J; bases not matched to a gene: 24. The CDR3 consists of 22 residues. Germline CDR1 is DFQATT and CDR2 is SNEGSKA (reference sequence). CDR3 sequence (DNA): TGCAGTGCTAGTTGGGGCCGATCGGGACTAGCGGGGAATATACAAACTTACAATGAGCAGTTCTTC. Translation: CSASWGRSGLAGNIQTYNEQFF.

The rearrangement uses TRBV28 and TRBJ1-1; D gene uncertain. The CDR3 is made up of 13 amino acids. Germline V gene lookup returns CDR1 MDHEN and CDR2 SYDVKM. V lost 0 bases and J lost 11, with 13 bases in between. CDR3 sequence: CASSLWSLEEAFF. The CDR3, as DNA: TGTGCCAGCAGTTTATGGTCTCTGGAGGAGGCTTTCTTT.

There are a few counts of this clonotype. The chain carries TRBV20-1 and TRBJ2-7, with TRBD2 matching over 9 bases. The junction had 10 bases not matched to a gene; V was cut back by 3 bases and J by 4 bases. From germline, CDR1 is DFQATT and CDR2 SNEGSKA (reference sequence). The CDR3 consists of 15 residues. In DNA form, the CDR3 reads TGCAGTGCTAGGGATTCGGAGCGGGGGGCTTACGAGCAGTACTTC. Translation gives CSARDSERGAYEQYF.

This clonotype has more than one count but fewer than ten. The chain uses TRBV5-6 and TRBJ2-1, with TRBD2 identical over 13 bases. Germline lookup yields CDR1 SGHDT and CDR2 YYEEEE. V trimming: 4 bases; J trimming: 5 bases; junction bases outside the gene matches: 6. The CDR3 is 16 residues long. The DNA for the CDR3 is TGTGCCAGCAGCCCTAGGACTAGCGGGAGCCACAATGAGCAGTTCTTC. It yields the protein CASSPRTSGSHNEQFF.